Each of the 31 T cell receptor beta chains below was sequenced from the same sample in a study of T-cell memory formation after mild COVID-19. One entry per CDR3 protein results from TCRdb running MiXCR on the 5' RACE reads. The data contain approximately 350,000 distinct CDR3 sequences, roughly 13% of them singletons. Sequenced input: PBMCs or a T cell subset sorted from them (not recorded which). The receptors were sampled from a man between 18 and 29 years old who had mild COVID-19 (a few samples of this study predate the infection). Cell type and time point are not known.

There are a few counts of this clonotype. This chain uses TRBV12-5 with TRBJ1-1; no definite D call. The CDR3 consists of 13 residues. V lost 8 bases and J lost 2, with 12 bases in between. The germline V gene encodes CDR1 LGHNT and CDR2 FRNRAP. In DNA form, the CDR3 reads TGTGCTAGTCTCGGTCAGCCTAACACTGAAGCTTTCTTT. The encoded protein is CASLGQPNTEAFF. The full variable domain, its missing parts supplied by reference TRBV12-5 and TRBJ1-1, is DARVTQTPRHKVTEMGQEVTMRCQPILGHNTVFWYRQTMMQGLELLAYFRNRAPLDDSGMPKDRFSAEMPDATLATLKIQPSEPRDSAVYFCASLGQPNTEAFFGQGTRLTVV.

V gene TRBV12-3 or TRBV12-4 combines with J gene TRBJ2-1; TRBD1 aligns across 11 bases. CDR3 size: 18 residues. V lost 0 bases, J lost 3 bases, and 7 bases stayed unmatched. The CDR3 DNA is TGTGCCAGCAGTTTAGCGGCCGGGACAGGGGGTTTCTACAATGAGCAGTTCTTC. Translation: CASSLAAGTGGFYNEQFF.

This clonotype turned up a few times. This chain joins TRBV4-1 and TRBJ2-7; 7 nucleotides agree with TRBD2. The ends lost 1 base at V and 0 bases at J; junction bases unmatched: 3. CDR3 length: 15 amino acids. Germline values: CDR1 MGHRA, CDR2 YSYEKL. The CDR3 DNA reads TGCGCCAGCAGCCAAGGGGAGGGGAGCTCCTACGAGCAGTACTTC. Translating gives CASSQGEGSSYEQYF.

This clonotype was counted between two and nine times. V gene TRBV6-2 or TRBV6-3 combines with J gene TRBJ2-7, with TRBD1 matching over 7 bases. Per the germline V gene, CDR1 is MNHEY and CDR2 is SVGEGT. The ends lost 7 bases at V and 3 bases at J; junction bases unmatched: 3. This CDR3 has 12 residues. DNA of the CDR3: TGTGCCAGCAAGTGGACAGGCTACGAGCAGTACTTC. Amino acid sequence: CASKWTGYEQYF.

In DNA form, the CDR3 reads TGCGCCAGCAGCTTGGCCGGTGACAGGGGGACTGAAGCTTTCTTT. Its protein is CASSLAGDRGTEAFF. This rearrangement joins TRBV5-1 to TRBJ1-1; 9 bases are shared with TRBD1. This CDR3 is built from 15 residues. The germline V gene encodes CDR1 SGHRS and CDR2 YFSETQ. V was clipped by 0 bases and J by 5 bases; unmatched bases: 5.

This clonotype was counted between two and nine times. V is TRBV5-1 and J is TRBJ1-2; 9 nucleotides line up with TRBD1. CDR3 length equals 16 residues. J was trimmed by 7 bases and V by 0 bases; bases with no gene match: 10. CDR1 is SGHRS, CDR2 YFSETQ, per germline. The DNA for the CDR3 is TGCGCCAGCAGCTTGGAACTGGGACAGGGAGCTGTTGGCTACACCTTC. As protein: CASSLELGQGAVGYTF.

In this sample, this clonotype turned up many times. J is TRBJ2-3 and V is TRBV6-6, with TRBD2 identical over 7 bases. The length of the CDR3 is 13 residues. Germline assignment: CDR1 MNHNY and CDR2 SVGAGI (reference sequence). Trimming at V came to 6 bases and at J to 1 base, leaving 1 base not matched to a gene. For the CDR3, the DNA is TGTGCCAGCAGGCTAGCGGGCACAGATACGCAGTATTTT. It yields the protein CASRLAGTDTQYF.

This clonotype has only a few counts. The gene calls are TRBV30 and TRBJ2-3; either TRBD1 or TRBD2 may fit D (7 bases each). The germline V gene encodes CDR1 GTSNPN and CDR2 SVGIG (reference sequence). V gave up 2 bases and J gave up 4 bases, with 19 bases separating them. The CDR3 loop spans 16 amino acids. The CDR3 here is CAWSRRQGGLADTQYF. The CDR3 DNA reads TGTGCCTGGAGTAGGAGGCAGGGGGGGTTGGCAGATACGCAGTATTTT.

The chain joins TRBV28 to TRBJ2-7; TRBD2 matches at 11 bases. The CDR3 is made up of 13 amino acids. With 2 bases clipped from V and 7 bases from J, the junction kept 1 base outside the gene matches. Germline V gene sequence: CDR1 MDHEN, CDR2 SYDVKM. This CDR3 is CASSLLAGGEQYV. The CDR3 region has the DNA TGTGCCAGCAGTTTACTAGCGGGGGGAGAGCAGTACGTC.

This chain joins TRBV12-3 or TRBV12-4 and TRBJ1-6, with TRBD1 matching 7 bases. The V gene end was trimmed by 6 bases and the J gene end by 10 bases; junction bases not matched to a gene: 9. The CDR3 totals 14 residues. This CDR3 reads CASSPRTGGSPLHF. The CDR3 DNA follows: TGTGCCAGCAGCCCAAGGACAGGTGGCTCACCCCTCCACTTT.

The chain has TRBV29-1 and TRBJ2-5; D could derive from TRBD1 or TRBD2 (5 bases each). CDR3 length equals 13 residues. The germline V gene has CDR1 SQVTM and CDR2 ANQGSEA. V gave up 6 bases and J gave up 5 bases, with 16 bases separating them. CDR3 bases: TGCAGCGTGGGGGACCAGGAGACGGAGACCCAGTACTTC. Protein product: CSVGDQETETQYF.

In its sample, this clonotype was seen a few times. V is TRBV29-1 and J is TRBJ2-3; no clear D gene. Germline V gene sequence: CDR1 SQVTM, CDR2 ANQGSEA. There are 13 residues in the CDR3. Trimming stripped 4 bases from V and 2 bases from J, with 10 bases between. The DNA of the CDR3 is TGCAGCGTTGGCGGCAGGATCACAGATACGCAGTATTTT. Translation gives CSVGGRITDTQYF.

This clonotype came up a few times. CDR3 in DNA: TGCGCCAGCAGCCAAGTTTTTCGGCCTTCGAACACTGAAGCTTTCTTT. Its translation: CASSQVFRPSNTEAFF. The V call is TRBV4-3, the J call TRBJ1-1, with no clear D. Trimming removed 1 base at V and 1 base at J, with 13 bases between. In germline, CDR1 is LGHNA, CDR2 YSLEER. CDR3 length equals 16 residues.

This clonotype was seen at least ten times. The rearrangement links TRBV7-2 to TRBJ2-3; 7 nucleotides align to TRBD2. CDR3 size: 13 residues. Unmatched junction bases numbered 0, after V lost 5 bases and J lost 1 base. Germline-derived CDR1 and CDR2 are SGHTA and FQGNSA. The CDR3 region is CASSGGGTDTQYF. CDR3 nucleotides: TGTGCCAGCAGCGGGGGGGGCACAGATACGCAGTATTTT.

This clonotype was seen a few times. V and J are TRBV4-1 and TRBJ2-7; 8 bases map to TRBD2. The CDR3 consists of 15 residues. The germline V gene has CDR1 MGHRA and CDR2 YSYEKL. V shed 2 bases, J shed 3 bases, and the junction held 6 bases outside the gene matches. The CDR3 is CASSQWWRGVYEQYF. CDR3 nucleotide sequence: TGCGCCAGCAGCCAATGGTGGCGGGGGGTCTACGAGCAGTACTTC.

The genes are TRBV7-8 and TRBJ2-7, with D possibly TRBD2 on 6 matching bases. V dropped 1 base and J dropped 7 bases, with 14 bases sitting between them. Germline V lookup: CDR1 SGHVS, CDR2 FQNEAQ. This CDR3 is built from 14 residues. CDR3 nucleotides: TGTGCCAGCAGCTTAGATCGGGGGTCGGGGGAGCAGTACTTC. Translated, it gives CASSLDRGSGEQYF.

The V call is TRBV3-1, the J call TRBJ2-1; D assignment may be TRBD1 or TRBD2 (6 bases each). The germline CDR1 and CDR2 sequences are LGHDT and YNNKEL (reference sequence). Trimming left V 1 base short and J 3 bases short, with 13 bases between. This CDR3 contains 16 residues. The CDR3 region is CASSQGWGASYNEQFF. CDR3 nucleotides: TGTGCCAGCAGCCAAGGTTGGGGGGCGAGCTACAATGAGCAGTTCTTC.

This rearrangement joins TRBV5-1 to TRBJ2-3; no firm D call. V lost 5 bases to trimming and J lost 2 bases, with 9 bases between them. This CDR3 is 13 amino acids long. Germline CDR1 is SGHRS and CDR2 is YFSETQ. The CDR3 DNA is TGCGCCAGCAGTTGGTACCCCACAGATACGCAGTATTTT. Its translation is CASSWYPTDTQYF.

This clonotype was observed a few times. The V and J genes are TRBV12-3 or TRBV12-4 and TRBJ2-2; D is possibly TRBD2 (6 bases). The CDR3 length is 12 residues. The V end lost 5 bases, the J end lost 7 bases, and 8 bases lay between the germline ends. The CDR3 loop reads CASSREFGELFF. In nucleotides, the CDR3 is TGTGCCAGCAGTCGGGAGTTCGGGGAGCTGTTTTTT.

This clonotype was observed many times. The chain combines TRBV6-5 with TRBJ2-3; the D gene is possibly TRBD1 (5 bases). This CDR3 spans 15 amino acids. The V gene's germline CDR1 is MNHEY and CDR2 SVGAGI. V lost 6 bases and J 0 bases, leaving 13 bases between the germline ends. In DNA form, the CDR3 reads TGTGCCAGCAGCCCCAGGGCGATTAGCACAGATACGCAGTATTTT. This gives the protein CASSPRAISTDTQYF.

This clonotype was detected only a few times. The CDR3 bases are TGTGCCAGCAGTCTGGACAGTCCTGGAGGAATGAACACTGAAGCTTTCTTT. Encoded protein: CASSLDSPGGMNTEAFF. This chain links TRBV28 with TRBJ1-1, with a weak D call TRBD1 (6 bases). The CDR3 extends over 17 amino acids. Germline V gene sequence: CDR1 MDHEN, CDR2 SYDVKM. V lost 5 bases and J 0 bases, leaving 19 bases between the germline ends.

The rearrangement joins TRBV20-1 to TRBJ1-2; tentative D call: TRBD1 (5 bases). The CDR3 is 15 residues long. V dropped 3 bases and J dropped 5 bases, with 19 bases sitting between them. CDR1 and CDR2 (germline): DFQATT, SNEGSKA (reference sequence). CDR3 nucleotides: TGCAGTGCTAGGGCCGGGACGGGGTTGTGGTATGGCTACACCTTC. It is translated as CSARAGTGLWYGYTF.

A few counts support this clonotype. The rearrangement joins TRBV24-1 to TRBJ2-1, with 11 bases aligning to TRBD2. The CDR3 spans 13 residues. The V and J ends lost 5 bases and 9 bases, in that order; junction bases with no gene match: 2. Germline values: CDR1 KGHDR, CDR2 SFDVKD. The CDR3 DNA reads TGTGCCACCAGTGGACTAGCGGGGACTGAGCAGTTCTTC. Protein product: CATSGLAGTEQFF.

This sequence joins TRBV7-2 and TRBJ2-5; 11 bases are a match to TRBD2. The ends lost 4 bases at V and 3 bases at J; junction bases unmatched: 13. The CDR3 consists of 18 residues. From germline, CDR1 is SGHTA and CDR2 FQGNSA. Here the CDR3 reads CASSSEGSGGAVEETQYF. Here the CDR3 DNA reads TGTGCCAGCAGCTCCGAGGGTAGCGGGGGGGCGGTCGAAGAGACCCAGTACTTC.

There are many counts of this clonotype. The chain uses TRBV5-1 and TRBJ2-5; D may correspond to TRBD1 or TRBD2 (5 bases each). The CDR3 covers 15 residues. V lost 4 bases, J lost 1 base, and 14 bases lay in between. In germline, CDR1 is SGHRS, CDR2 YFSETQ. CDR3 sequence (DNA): TGCGCCAGCAGCGCACAGCGGACAATCCAAGAGACCCAGTACTTC. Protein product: CASSAQRTIQETQYF. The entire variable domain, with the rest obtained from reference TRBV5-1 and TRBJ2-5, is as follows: KAGVTQTPRYLIKTRGQQVTLSCSPISGHRSVSWYQQTPGQGLQFLFEYFSETQRNKGNFPGRFSGRQFSNSRSEMNVSTLELGDSALYLCASSAQRTIQETQYFGPGTRLLVL.

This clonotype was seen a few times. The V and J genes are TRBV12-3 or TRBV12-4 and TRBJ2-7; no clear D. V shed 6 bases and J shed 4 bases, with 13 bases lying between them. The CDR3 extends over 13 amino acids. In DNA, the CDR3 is TGTGCCAGCAGCCCCGACCAAGGATACGAGCAGTACTTC. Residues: CASSPDQGYEQYF.

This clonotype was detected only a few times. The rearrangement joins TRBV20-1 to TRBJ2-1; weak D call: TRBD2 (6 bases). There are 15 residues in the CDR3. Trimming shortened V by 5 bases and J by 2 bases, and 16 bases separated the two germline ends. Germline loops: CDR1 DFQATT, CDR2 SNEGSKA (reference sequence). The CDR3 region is CSAAPLAPPYNEQFF. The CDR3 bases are TGCAGTGCTGCACCACTAGCCCCACCCTACAATGAGCAGTTCTTC.

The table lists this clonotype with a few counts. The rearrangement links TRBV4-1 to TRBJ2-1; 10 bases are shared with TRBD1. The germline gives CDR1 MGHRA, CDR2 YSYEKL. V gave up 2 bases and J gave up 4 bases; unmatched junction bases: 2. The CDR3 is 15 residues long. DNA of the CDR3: TGCGCCAGCAGCCAACTGGGACAGGGGTACAATGAGCAGTTCTTC. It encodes CASSQLGQGYNEQFF.

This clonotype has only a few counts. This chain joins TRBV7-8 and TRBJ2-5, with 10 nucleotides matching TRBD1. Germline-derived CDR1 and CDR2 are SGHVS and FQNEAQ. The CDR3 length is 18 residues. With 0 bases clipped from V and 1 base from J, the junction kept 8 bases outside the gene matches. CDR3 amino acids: CASSLAPDRGVLQETQYF. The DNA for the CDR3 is TGTGCCAGCAGCTTAGCCCCGGACAGGGGGGTCCTCCAAGAGACCCAGTACTTC.

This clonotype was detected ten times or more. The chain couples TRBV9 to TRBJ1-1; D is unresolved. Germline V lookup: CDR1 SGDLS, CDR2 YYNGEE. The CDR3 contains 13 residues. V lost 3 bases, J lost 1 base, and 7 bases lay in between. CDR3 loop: CASSARGNTEAFF. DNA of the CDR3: TGTGCCAGCAGCGCCCGGGGGAACACTGAAGCTTTCTTT.

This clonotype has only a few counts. CDR3 bases: TGTGCCAGCAGCTTAAAGTACCGGGGCGGTAATGAGCAGTTCTTC. This sequence encodes CASSLKYRGGNEQFF. The chain uses TRBV7-2 and TRBJ2-1; D tentatively reads TRBD1 or TRBD2 (5 bases each). V lost 2 bases, J lost 7 bases, and 15 bases lay in between. The CDR3 length is 15 residues. The germline V gene has CDR1 SGHTA and CDR2 FQGNSA.